This T cell receptor (beta chain) was sequenced in a study of T cell clonality in common variable immunodeficiency. This clone was seen at least ten times. One end of the junction is discordant with germline, which a read error may explain. The read ends 3 residues shy of where the CDR3 ends; the end is completed using the germline J gene. This CDR3 comprises 18 residues. Germline V gene sequence: CDR1 LGHNA, CDR2 YNFKEQ. CVID and control samples used equivalent genomic DNA input. Assay: immunoSEQ multiplex PCR; the TCRdb copy retains only in-frame clones and omits some. Altogether roughly 58,000 clones were found in the sample, and no singletons occur.

The rearrangement uses TRBV4-2 and TRBJ1-3; 8 bases line up with TRBD1. The sequencing sample was made of peripheral blood mononuclear cells. The TCR sequence derives from a person aged 18 to 70 in good health. This chain's CDR3 is CASSQDRSQGAIGNTIYF. The DNA read from the CDR3 is TGCGCCAGCAGCCAAGATCGGTCCCAGGGGGCCATTGGAAACACC.